These 25 T cell receptor beta chains share one sample of origin, sequenced in a study of blood T cell repertoires in COVID-19 (dated by TCRdb to 2018 to 2021). Library preparation used the immunoSEQ multiplex PCR assay. Drawn from immuneACCESS, this table holds only the in-frame rearrangements with V and J called that TCRdb kept. Clones are partly lost; checked studies trace under half to an unresolved V gene and leave the rest unexplained. For this sample there are roughly 220,000 clones; about 80% appear just once. Roughly 15% of the sample comes from the top ten. Sequenced: PBMCs or T cells enriched from blood (not recorded which). These receptors were collected from a man between 40 and 49 years old who had recovered from COVID-19.

The chain joins TRBV19 to TRBJ1-2, with 8 bases aligning to TRBD1. The ends lost 5 bases at V and 0 bases at J; junction bases unmatched: 8. This CDR3 has 16 residues. Germline CDR1 reads LNHDA; CDR2 reads SQIVND (reference sequence). The chain's CDR3 is CASSVQGGAANYGYTF. CDR3 coding DNA: TGTGCCAGTAGTGTACAGGGGGGCGCAGCTAACTATGGCTACACCTTC.

The chain couples TRBV29-1 to TRBJ1-1, with 8 positions matching TRBD1. This CDR3 contains 11 residues. Trimming cost V 7 bases and J 7 bases; bases outside gene matches: 5. From germline, CDR1 is SQVTM and CDR2 ANQGSEA. The CDR3 nucleotides are TGCAGCGGGGTAGACAGGGGTGAAGCTTTCTTT. As protein: CSGVDRGEAFF.

The chain joins TRBV5-1 to TRBJ1-6, with 11 bases matching TRBD1. CDR3 size: 15 residues. V trimming: 3 bases; J trimming: 9 bases; junction bases outside the gene matches: 5. Germline loops: CDR1 SGHRS, CDR2 YFSETQ. The DNA of the CDR3 is TGCGCCAGCAGCTCGCGGACAGGGGGCGGTTCACCCCTCCACTTT. Its translation: CASSSRTGGGSPLHF.

This clone came up a few times. V and J are TRBV6-5 and TRBJ2-7; tentatively, D is TRBD2 (6 bases). The V end lost 11 bases, the J end lost 0 bases, and 14 bases lay between the germline ends. The CDR3 is made up of 13 amino acids. Per germline, CDR1 MNHEY and CDR2 SVGAGI. CDR3 residues: CAGGRTTSYEQYF. The DNA for the CDR3 is TGTGCCGGGGGGAGGACTACCTCCTACGAGCAGTACTTC.

The genes are TRBV4-1 and TRBJ2-3; D is unclear. V lost 0 bases to trimming and J lost 9 bases, with 10 bases between them. The CDR3 length is 13 residues. CDR1 and CDR2 from the germline V gene are MGHRA and YSYEKL. Here the CDR3 reads CASSQDPETTQYF. CDR3 coding DNA: TGCGCCAGCAGCCAAGATCCCGAAACAACGCAGTATTTT.

This chain uses TRBV4-1 with TRBJ2-5, with 10 bases that match TRBD1. The CDR3 extends over 17 amino acids. CDR1 and CDR2 from the germline V gene are MGHRA and YSYEKL. V shed 1 base and J 5 bases; nucleotides not matched to a gene: 10. The CDR3 loop reads CASSQAQGQGIIETQYF. As DNA, the CDR3 is TGCGCCAGCAGCCAAGCTCAGGGACAGGGGATTATCGAGACCCAGTACTTC.

This clone was seen repeatedly, ten times or more. The chain links TRBV3-1 (or the pseudogene TRBV3-2) to TRBJ2-7; 13 bases agree with TRBD2. V lost 5 bases to trimming and J lost 1 base; unmatched junction nucleotides: 5. The CDR3 totals 16 residues. Germline V lookup: CDR1 LGHDT, CDR2 YNNKEL (reference sequence). CDR3 loop: CASSWTSGGLSYEQYF. As DNA, the CDR3 is TGTGCCAGCAGCTGGACTAGCGGGGGCCTATCCTACGAGCAGTACTTC.

The chain has TRBV2 and TRBJ2-5; D unclear. Germline CDR1 SNHLY, CDR2 FYNNEI. The CDR3 is made up of 12 amino acids. V was clipped by 9 bases and J by 4 bases, with 12 bases between them. CDR3 loop: CASTPYPETQYF. CDR3 in DNA: TGTGCCAGTACCCCCTATCCAGAGACCCAGTACTTC.

The chain carries TRBV5-1 and TRBJ1-1; TRBD1 matches 8 bases. V lost 4 bases, J lost 11 bases, and 7 bases stayed unmatched. The CDR3 covers 12 residues. The V gene's germline CDR1 is SGHRS and CDR2 YFSETQ. The CDR3 reads CASSAQGARAFF. As DNA, the CDR3 is TGCGCCAGCAGCGCGCAGGGGGCGAGGGCTTTCTTT.

The chain recombines TRBV6-5 with TRBJ2-3; weak D call: TRBD1 (6 bases). V dropped 2 bases and J dropped 4 bases, with 13 bases sitting between them. The CDR3 runs 15 residues. The germline gives CDR1 MNHEY, CDR2 SVGAGI. CDR3: CASSYTSPGADTQYF. The CDR3 DNA reads as TGTGCCAGCAGTTACACCAGCCCAGGGGCAGATACGCAGTATTTT.

The J gene is TRBJ1-5, the V gene TRBV18; D is possibly TRBD1 (6 bases). CDR3 length: 15 amino acids. Germline lookup yields CDR1 KGHSH and CDR2 LQKENI. Trimming pared 0 bases from V and 7 bases from J, leaving 13 bases between. The CDR3 protein is CASSPPRVQGQPQHF. DNA for the CDR3: TGTGCCAGCTCACCACCCCGAGTGCAGGGGCAGCCCCAGCATTTT. Full variable domain (remainder filled in from reference TRBV18 and TRBJ1-5): NAGVMQNPRHLVRRRGQEARLRCSPMKGHSHVYWYRQLPEEGLKFMVYLQKENIIDESGMPKERFSAEFPKEGPSILRIQQVVRGDSAAYFCASSPPRVQGQPQHFGDGTRLSIL.

The V call is TRBV5-1, the J call TRBJ1-6, with a weak D call TRBD1 (5 bases). Germline CDR1 and CDR2: SGHRS and YFSETQ. This CDR3 is 13 amino acids long. V lost 1 base to trimming and J lost 10 bases, with 9 bases between them. Here the CDR3 DNA reads TGCGCCAGCAGCTTGACAGGTATCTCACCCCTCCACTTT. Its translation: CASSLTGISPLHF.

The rearrangement joins TRBV28 to TRBJ1-4; 7 positions match TRBD1. CDR1 is MDHEN and CDR2 is SYDVKM in the germline V gene. The CDR3 length is 13 residues. V lost 8 bases to trimming and J lost 10 bases; unmatched junction nucleotides: 10. Here the CDR3 reads CASHRQGRGKLFF. CDR3 in DNA: TGTGCCAGCCACCGACAGGGAAGGGGAAAACTGTTTTTT.

This chain links TRBV2 with TRBJ2-7, with 7 bases matching TRBD2. This CDR3 comprises 13 residues. Per germline, CDR1 SNHLY and CDR2 FYNNEI. The J segment lost 2 bases and the V segment lost 7 bases, leaving 5 bases of the junction unmatched. CDR3 amino acids: CASKPAGPYEQYF. As DNA, the CDR3 is TGTGCCAGCAAACCAGCGGGGCCCTACGAGCAGTACTTC. The whole variable domain, filled in from reference TRBV2 and TRBJ2-7, reads EPEVTQTPSHQVTQMGQEVILRCVPISNHLYFYWYRQILGQKVEFLVSFYNNEISEKSEIFDDQFSVERPDGSNFTLKIRSTKLEDSAMYFCASKPAGPYEQYFGPGTRLTVT.

The V call is TRBV28, the J call TRBJ2-3, with TRBD2 identical over 9 bases. The CDR3 covers 14 residues. J lost 9 bases, V lost 5 bases, and 9 bases had no gene match. CDR1 and CDR2 from the germline V gene are MDHEN and SYDVKM. The CDR3 sequence is CASSLAGWRGTQYF. The CDR3 region has the DNA TGTGCCAGCAGTCTAGCGGGGTGGCGCGGAACGCAGTATTTT. Using reference TRBV28 and TRBJ2-3 for the parts outside the CDR3, the full variable domain is DVKVTQSSRYLVKRTGEKVFLECVQDMDHENMFWYRQDPGLGLRLIYFSYDVKMKEKGDIPEGYSVSREKKERFSLILESASTNQTSMYLCASSLAGWRGTQYFGPGTRLTVL.

The CDR3 coding sequence is TGTGCCAGTAGTATAGAGGGAGAGGAGCTGTTTTTT. Translated, it gives CASSIEGEELFF. V usage is TRBV19 and J usage is TRBJ2-2; D might be TRBD2 (5 bases). This CDR3 is built from 12 residues. Germline V gene data show CDR1 as LNHDA and CDR2 as SQIVND (reference sequence). With 0 bases removed from V and 10 bases from J, the gap between germline ends came to 6 bases.

V gene TRBV7-2 combines with J gene TRBJ2-1, with 8 bases matching TRBD2. This CDR3 region has 15 residues. V dropped 5 bases and J dropped 5; count of bases not matched to a gene: 8. The V gene's germline CDR1 is SGHTA and CDR2 FQGNSA. CDR3 sequence reads: CASSPRTSFHNEQFF. CDR3 coding DNA: TGTGCCAGCAGCCCCCGGACTAGCTTCCACAATGAGCAGTTCTTC.

CDR3 residues: CASSRDTFYGYTF. The CDR3 DNA reads as TGTGCCAGCAGCCGGGACACATTCTATGGCTACACCTTC. The chain has TRBV14 and TRBJ1-2; D possibly corresponds to TRBD1 (6 bases). The CDR3 runs 13 residues. Trimming shortened V by 4 bases and J by 4 bases, and 10 bases separated the two germline ends. Germline CDR1 and CDR2: SGHDN and FVKESK.

The sample holds a few counts of this clone. The rearrangement joins TRBV11-2 to TRBJ2-1; D gene uncertain. Trimming cost V 5 bases and J 4 bases, with 9 bases left between them. Germline assignment: CDR1 SGHAT and CDR2 FQNNGV. The CDR3 sequence is 13 residues long. Written as DNA, the CDR3 is TGTGCCAGCAGCCCTATTCGGTACAATGAGCAGTTCTTC. Residues: CASSPIRYNEQFF.

The genes are TRBV7-6 and TRBJ2-5, with 12 nucleotides matching TRBD2. The ends lost 4 bases at V and 5 bases at J; junction bases unmatched: 8. Germline CDR1 reads SGHVS; CDR2 reads FNYEAQ. This CDR3 is built from 16 residues. CDR3 region: CASSSTSGRPWETQYF. The CDR3 region has the DNA TGTGCCAGCAGCTCCACTAGCGGGAGGCCCTGGGAGACCCAGTACTTC.

The chain recombines TRBV3-1 (or the pseudogene TRBV3-2) with TRBJ2-3; the match to TRBD2 covers 14 bases. The germline V gene encodes CDR1 LGHDT and CDR2 YNNKEL (reference sequence). The CDR3 spans 16 residues. V was clipped by 8 bases and J by 2 bases; unmatched bases: 6. In DNA, the CDR3 is TGTGCCAGCGCGCGACTAGCGGGGGGGATCACAGATACGCAGTATTTT. Protein: CASARLAGGITDTQYF.

As DNA, the CDR3 is TGTGCCAGCAGCCATCCGGACTGGGGGACATACAATGAGCAGTTCTTC. Protein product: CASSHPDWGTYNEQFF. V gene TRBV4-2 combines with J gene TRBJ2-1; D is perhaps TRBD1 (6 bases). Germline CDR1 reads LGHNA; CDR2 reads YNFKEQ. The CDR3 totals 16 residues. Trimming removed 3 bases at V and 4 bases at J, with 16 bases between.

This clone was seen only once. This chain's CDR3 is CASSHAGDFFNSGANVLTF. The CDR3 coding sequence is TGCGCCAGCAGCCACGCAGGGGATTTTTTTAACTCTGGGGCCAACGTCCTGACTTTC. V and J are TRBV4-3 and TRBJ2-6, with TRBD1 as a possible D gene (6 bases). Per the germline V gene, CDR1 is LGHNA and CDR2 is YSLEER. Between the trimmed V and J ends, which lost 3 bases and 0 bases, there was a span of 18 bases. This CDR3 is built from 19 residues.

This chain links TRBV5-4 with TRBJ2-3, with a weak D call TRBD1 (5 bases). Germline V gene lookup returns CDR1 SGHNT and CDR2 YYREEE (reference sequence). The CDR3 totals 12 residues. Trimming removed 2 bases at V and 7 bases at J, with 8 bases between. The CDR3 DNA sequence: TGTGCCAGCAGCTTTCAGGGTCATACGCAGTATTTT. Translating gives CASSFQGHTQYF.

In its sample, this clone was seen a few times. The genes are TRBV5-4 and TRBJ1-2; D not certain. Germline lookup yields CDR1 SGHNT and CDR2 YYREEE (reference sequence). The CDR3 spans 13 residues. V lost 0 bases to trimming and J lost 8 bases, with 11 bases between them. This CDR3 is CASSLGRGVGYTF. The CDR3 coding sequence is TGTGCCAGCAGCTTGGGGCGCGGGGTCGGCTACACCTTC.